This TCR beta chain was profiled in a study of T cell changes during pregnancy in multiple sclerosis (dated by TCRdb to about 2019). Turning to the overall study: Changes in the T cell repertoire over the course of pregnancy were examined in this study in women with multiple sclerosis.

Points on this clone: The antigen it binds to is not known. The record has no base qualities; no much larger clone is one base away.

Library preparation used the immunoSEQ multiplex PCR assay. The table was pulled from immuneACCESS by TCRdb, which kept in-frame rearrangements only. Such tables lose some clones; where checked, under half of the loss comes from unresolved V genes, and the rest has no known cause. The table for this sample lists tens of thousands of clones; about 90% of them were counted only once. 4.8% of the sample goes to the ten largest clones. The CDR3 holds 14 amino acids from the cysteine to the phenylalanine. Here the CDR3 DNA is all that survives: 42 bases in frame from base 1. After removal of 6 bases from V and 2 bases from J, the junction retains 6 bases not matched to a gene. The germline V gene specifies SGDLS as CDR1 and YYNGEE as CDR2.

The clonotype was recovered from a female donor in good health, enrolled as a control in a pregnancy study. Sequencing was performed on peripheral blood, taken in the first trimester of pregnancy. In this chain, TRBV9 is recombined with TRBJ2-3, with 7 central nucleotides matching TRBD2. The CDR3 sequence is CASNWGGNTDTQYF. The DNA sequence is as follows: TGTGCCAGCAACTGGGGGGGTAACACAGATACGCAGTATTTT.